One and the same sample provided the 3 T cell receptor beta chains below, sequenced in a study of blood T cell repertoires in COVID-19. The repertoire was sequenced with immunoSEQ multiplex PCR; TCRdb's copy has only in-frame clones and lacks some. Of some 180,000 clones listed, less than 85% were seen once; the top ten hold about 5%. The specimen was PBMCs or T cells enriched from blood (not recorded which). The receptors come from a woman aged 60 to 75 with acute COVID-19.

J is TRBJ2-2 and V is TRBV18; D is possibly TRBD2 (5 bases). CDR3 length equals 14 residues. The germline V gene encodes CDR1 KGHSH and CDR2 LQKENI. Trimming pared 2 bases from V and 5 bases from J, leaving 9 bases between. CDR3 DNA sequence: TGTGCCAGCTCACCATTTTGGAGGACCGGGGAGCTGTTTTTT. Its translation is CASSPFWRTGELFF.

The chain uses TRBV21-1 and TRBJ2-7; the D segment call TRBD2 is taken from the table without a DNA check. TRBV21-1 is given as a pseudogene. There are 15 residues in the CDR3. The chain's CDR3 is CASSKVRGGHYEQYV. The CDR3 nucleotides read TGTGCCAGCAGCAAAGTTCGCGGGGGGCACTACGAGCAGTACGTC.

The V gene is TRBV4-3, the J gene TRBJ2-1; D is undetermined. Germline CDR1 reads LGHNA; CDR2 reads YSLEER. The CDR3 length is 14 residues. The V end lost 0 bases, the J end lost 6 bases, and 9 bases lay between the germline ends. The CDR3 is CASSQEQAFNEQFF. Written as DNA, the CDR3 is TGCGCCAGCAGCCAAGAGCAAGCCTTCAATGAGCAGTTCTTC.